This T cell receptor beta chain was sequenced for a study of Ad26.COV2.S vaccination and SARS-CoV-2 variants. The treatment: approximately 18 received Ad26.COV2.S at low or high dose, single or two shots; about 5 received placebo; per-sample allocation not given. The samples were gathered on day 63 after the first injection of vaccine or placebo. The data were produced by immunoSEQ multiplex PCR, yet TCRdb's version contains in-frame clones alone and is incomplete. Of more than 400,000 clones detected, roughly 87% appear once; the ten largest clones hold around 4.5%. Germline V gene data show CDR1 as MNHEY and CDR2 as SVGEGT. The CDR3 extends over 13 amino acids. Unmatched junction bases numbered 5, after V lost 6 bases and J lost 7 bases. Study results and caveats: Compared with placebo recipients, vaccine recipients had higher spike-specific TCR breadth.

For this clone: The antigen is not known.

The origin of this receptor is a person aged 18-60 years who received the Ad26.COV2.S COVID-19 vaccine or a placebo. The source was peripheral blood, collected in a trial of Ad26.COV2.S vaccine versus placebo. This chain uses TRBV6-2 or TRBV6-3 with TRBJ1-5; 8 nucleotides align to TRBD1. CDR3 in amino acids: CASSGQGRQPQHF. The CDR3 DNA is TGTGCCAGCAGCGGACAGGGAAGGCAGCCCCAGCATTTT.